This is a list of T cell receptor beta chains from one sample in a study of radiation and T cells in renal cell carcinoma. Using immunoSEQ multiplex PCR, the repertoire was profiled, and TCRdb retains in-frame clones only, with some absent. This table holds tens of thousands of clones, 80% found once. The specimen comprised blood, sampled from a patient whose treatment included radiotherapy and nephrectomy. The receptor source for this set is a man aged 55 to 69 with renal cell carcinoma. Each CDR3 is given with its conserved first and last residue. Fields, in order: J gene, clone size, V gene, CDR3 length, D gene, CDR3 protein, CDR3 DNA. The D gene is left open where the match is weak. Some rows have no size entry. The others give once, few or many, or a class for an expanded clone.

>TRBJ2-1|NA|TRBV18|16|TRBD2
CASFTEAGGRVDEQFF
TGTGCCAGCTTTACCGAGGCTGGCGGGAGAGTAGATGAGCAGTTCTTC
>TRBJ2-2|NA|TRBV27|15|NA
CASSLGTVNTGELFF
TGTGCCAGCAGTCTCGGGACGGTGAACACCGGGGAGCTGTTTTTT
>TRBJ1-1|NA|TRBV9|14|NA
CASSQGGGGTEAFF
TGTGCCAGCAGCCAGGGCGGGGGCGGCACTGAAGCTTTCTTT
>TRBJ1-2|NA|TRBV29-1|12|NA
CSAPSGFYGYTF
TGCAGCGCACCTAGTGGTTTCTATGGCTACACCTTC
>TRBJ2-7|NA|TRBV7-2|13|NA
CASSLLGAREQYF
TGTGCCAGCAGCTTACTCGGGGCCAGGGAGCAGTACTTC
>TRBJ2-1|NA|TRBV2|13|NA
CASSEAYIYEQFF
TGTGCCAGCAGTGAGGCCTATATCTATGAGCAGTTCTTC
>TRBJ1-3|few|TRBV10-3|17|NA
CAINRDPQALSGNTIYF
TGTGCCATCAACCGGGACCCGCAAGCTCTCTCTGGAAACACCATATATTTT
>TRBJ1-5|NA|TRBV4-3|15|NA
CASSLTPYSNQPQHF
TGCGCCAGCAGCCTAACACCATATAGCAATCAGCCCCAGCATTTT
>TRBJ1-1|many|TRBV6-4|14|NA
CASRKETENTEAFF
TGTGCCAGCAGGAAGGAGACGGAAAACACTGAAGCTTTCTTT
>TRBJ2-7|NA|TRBV9|16|NA
CASSAGGGGKGYEQYF
TGTGCCAGCAGCGCCGGAGGAGGAGGGAAAGGGTACGAGCAGTACTTC
>TRBJ1-2|NA|TRBV30|13|NA
CAWSLVRDYGYTF
TGTGCCTGGAGTCTGGTCAGGGACTATGGCTACACCTTC
>TRBJ2-7|NA|TRBV5-4|16|TRBD2
CASSRWTSGLSYEQYF
TGTGCCAGCAGCCGATGGACTAGCGGGCTATCCTACGAGCAGTACTTC
>TRBJ1-1|NA|TRBV5-1|14|NA
CASSSRTANTEAFF
TGCGCCAGCAGCTCCCGGACAGCGAACACTGAAGCTTTCTTT
>TRBJ2-7|NA|TRBV20-1|11|NA
CSASGPDEQYF
TGCAGTGCTAGCGGGCCGGACGAGCAGTACTTC
>TRBJ2-3|NA|TRBV4-3|13|NA
CASSLRGEDTQYF
TGCGCCAGCAGCTTAAGAGGCGAAGATACGCAGTATTTT
>TRBJ1-1|NA|TRBV7-8|14|NA
CASRLQQTNTEAFF
TGTGCCAGCAGGTTGCAGCAGACGAACACTGAAGCTTTCTTT
>TRBJ2-1|NA|TRBV5-6|14|NA
CASSLLPTLNEQFF
TGTGCCAGCAGCTTGCTGCCAACCCTCAATGAGCAGTTCTTC
>TRBJ1-1|few|TRBV7-9|13|NA
CASEGHMNTEAFF
TGTGCCAGCGAAGGACACATGAACACTGAAGCTTTCTTT
>TRBJ2-1|NA|TRBV4-1|15|TRBD2
CASRPGLAGNNEQFF
TGCGCCAGCAGACCGGGACTAGCGGGAAACAATGAGCAGTTCTTC
>TRBJ2-3|few|TRBV7-8|16|NA
CASSLVPLKSTDTQYF
TGTGCCAGCAGCTTAGTTCCCCTGAAAAGCACAGATACGCAGTATTTT
>TRBJ1-4|few|TRBV15|17|NA
CATSRDPQGIWREKLFF
TGTGCCACCAGCAGAGATCCACAGGGAATCTGGCGAGAAAAACTGTTTTTT
>TRBJ1-2|NA|TRBV27|13|NA
CASSLGLGDGYTF
TGTGCCAGCAGTTTAGGTCTAGGTGATGGCTACACCTTC
>TRBJ1-5|NA|TRBV2|12|TRBD1
CASRATGEPQHF
TGTGCCAGCAGGGCGACAGGGGAGCCCCAGCATTTT
>TRBJ1-1|NA|TRBV19|16|TRBD1
CASSIVATGGLTEAFF
TGTGCCAGTAGTATAGTCGCGACAGGGGGCCTCACTGAAGCTTTCTTT
>TRBJ2-7|NA|TRBV7-2|14|NA
CASSLAGGGYEQYF
TGTGCCAGCAGCTTGGCGGGTGGCGGTTACGAGCAGTACTTC
>TRBJ2-1|NA|TRBV5-1|14|TRBD1
CASSDGQGAGIQFF
TGCGCCAGCAGCGACGGACAGGGGGCCGGGATACAGTTCTTC
>TRBJ1-5|NA|TRBV7-4|11|NA
CASRGSQPQHF
TGTGCCAGCAGGGGGAGTCAGCCCCAGCATTTT
>TRBJ1-4|NA|TRBV30|15|TRBD1
CAWSSDRGGLEKLFF
TGTGCCTGGAGTTCCGACAGGGGGGGACTCGAAAAACTGTTTTTT
>TRBJ2-1|NA|TRBV9|12|TRBD2
CASNGRGNEQFF
TGTGCCAGCAACGGGAGGGGGAATGAGCAGTTCTTC
>TRBJ2-3|NA|TRBV18|16|TRBD1
CASSPRGQGLTDTQYF
TGTGCCAGCTCGCCGAGGGGACAGGGGCTCACAGATACGCAGTATTTT
>TRBJ2-3|NA|TRBV5-1|14|NA
CASGAGLGGDTQYF
TGCGCCAGCGGAGCAGGACTAGGGGGAGATACGCAGTATTTT
>TRBJ1-2|NA|TRBV5-5|16|NA
CASSPWEVLSIYGYTF
TGTGCCAGCAGCCCTTGGGAGGTGTTATCGATTTATGGCTACACCTTC
>TRBJ1-4|once|TRBV6-5|13|NA
CATQGTTNEKLFF
TGTGCCACCCAGGGGACCACTAATGAAAAACTGTTTTTT
>TRBJ2-3|NA|TRBV9|17|TRBD2
CASSVGLLAGGSDTQYF
TGTGCCAGCAGCGTTGGCCTTCTAGCGGGAGGCTCAGATACGCAGTATTTT
>TRBJ2-7|NA|TRBV6-5|15|TRBD2
CASSYGGTIGIEQYF
TGTGCCAGCAGTTACGGCGGGACTATAGGTATCGAGCAGTACTTC
>TRBJ2-7|once|TRBV30|14|NA
CAWSVRGAPYEQYF
TGTGCCTGGAGTGTACGGGGAGCCCCCTACGAGCAGTACTTC
>TRBJ2-7|NA|TRBV11-2|18|TRBD2
CASSFGLAGSPTGDEQYF
TGTGCCAGCAGCTTTGGACTAGCGGGGTCACCAACTGGGGACGAGCAGTACTTC
>TRBJ1-3|NA|TRBV11-2|12|NA
CASSPPSNTIYF
TGTGCCAGCAGCCCTCCCTCAAACACCATATATTTT
>TRBJ1-2|NA|TRBV18|14|TRBD1
CASSRDRGNYGYTF
TGTGCCAGCTCAAGAGACAGGGGTAACTATGGCTACACCTTC
>TRBJ2-7|NA|TRBV7-8|11|NA
CASSPGPGQYF
TGTGCCAGCAGCCCGGGACCGGGGCAGTACTTC
>TRBJ2-1|NA|TRBV4-1|15|NA
CASSQTPELGDEQFF
TGCGCCAGCAGCCAAACCCCCGAGCTTGGGGATGAGCAGTTCTTC
>TRBJ2-1|few|TRBV4-2|16|TRBD2
CASSQGGLAGDNEQFF
TGTGCCAGCAGCCAAGGGGGACTAGCGGGGGACAATGAGCAGTTCTTC
>TRBJ1-3|NA|TRBV30|14|NA
CAWSSKQVFGTIYF
TGTGCCTGGAGTTCTAAACAGGTGTTTGGCACCATATATTTT
>TRBJ2-7|NA|TRBV5-1|15|TRBD1
CASSLGTGVSYEQYF
TGCGCCAGCAGCTTGGGGACAGGGGTCTCCTACGAGCAGTACTTC
>TRBJ1-3|once|TRBV6-6|14|NA
CASSYFESGNTIYF
TGTGCCAGCAGTTATTTCGAATCTGGAAACACCATATATTTT
>TRBJ1-5|NA|TRBV27|15|NA
CASSPVSTRYQPQHF
TGTGCCAGCAGTCCGGTGTCTACGAGGTATCAGCCCCAGCATTTT
>TRBJ1-1|many|TRBV6-6|14|TRBD1
CASSRTGWDTEAFF
TGTGCCAGCAGTCGGACAGGGTGGGACACTGAAGCTTTCTTT
>TRBJ2-5|once|TRBV7-2|15|NA
CASSPGTALQETQYF
TGTGCCAGCAGCCCAGGGACTGCCCTTCAAGAGACCCAGTACTTC
>TRBJ2-5|many|TRBV9|14|NA
CASSVGGNQETQYF
TGTGCCAGCAGCGTAGGAGGAAACCAAGAGACCCAGTACTTC
>TRBJ2-5|NA|TRBV30|14|NA
CAWSVGPGLETQYF
TGTGCCTGGAGTGTGGGTCCGGGACTGGAGACCCAGTACTTC
>TRBJ1-6|NA|TRBV7-9|14|TRBD1
CASSNGQGSSPLHF
TGTGCCAGCAGTAACGGACAGGGAAGTTCACCCCTCCACTTT
>TRBJ1-1|NA|TRBV10-3|14|NA
CAISEPAGDSEAFF
TGTGCCATCAGTGAGCCGGCGGGTGACAGTGAAGCTTTCTTT
>TRBJ1-5|NA|TRBV7-9|13|NA
CASSTGLDQPQHF
TGTGCCAGCAGCACAGGGTTGGACCAGCCCCAGCATTTT
>TRBJ1-1|NA|TRBV7-2|14|NA
CASSLQPMNTEAFF
TGTGCCAGCAGCTTACAGCCCATGAACACTGAAGCTTTCTTT
>TRBJ2-3|NA|TRBV27|12|TRBD1
CATATGVDTQYF
TGTGCCACCGCGACAGGGGTGGATACGCAGTATTTT